The 21 T cell receptor beta chains in this list originate from one sample, sequenced in a study of stem cell transplantation in POMP-related autoinflammatory disease. Sequencing used immunoSEQ multiplex PCR; TCRdb keeps in-frame clones, though not all of them. The table lists more than 8,500 clones, more than 75% of them singletons. The sample in question was CD4+ T cells from PBMCs, obtained after stem cell transplantation. The source of these receptors is a human patient with POMP-related autoinflammation and immune dysregulation (PRAID). Some T cells may possibly be graft donor cells.

The chain has TRBV28 and TRBJ1-5; 8 nucleotides line up with TRBD1. CDR1 is MDHEN, CDR2 SYDVKM, per germline. The trim removed 5 bases at V and 4 bases at J, leaving 7 bases unmatched. The length of the CDR3 is 15 residues. The CDR3 sequence is CASSLPGGANQPQHF. The CDR3 DNA reads TGTGCCAGCAGTCTCCCAGGGGGCGCGAATCAGCCCCAGCATTTT.

The rearrangement uses TRBV7-2 and TRBJ2-7; 7 positions agree with TRBD2. The CDR3 has 16 residues. CDR1 and CDR2 (germline): SGHTA, FQGNSA. The ends lost 1 base at V and 5 bases at J; junction bases unmatched: 11. CDR3 nucleotides: TGTGCCAGCAGCTTAGAGCCCGGGAGGCCACAGAACGAGCAGTACTTC. Encoded protein: CASSLEPGRPQNEQYF.

The chain carries TRBV10-1 and TRBJ2-7; 8 positions agree with TRBD2. J lost 3 bases, V lost 7 bases, and 14 bases had no gene match. The CDR3 loop spans 16 amino acids. The germline gives CDR1 WNHNN, CDR2 SYGVQD (reference sequence). CDR3 sequence reads: CASKEGERENYYEQYF. The CDR3 nucleotides read TGCGCCAGCAAGGAGGGGGAGCGGGAGAATTACTACGAGCAGTACTTC.

The chain couples TRBV19 to TRBJ2-3, with TRBD2 identical over 11 bases. Germline CDR1 and CDR2: LNHDA and SQIVND (reference sequence). The CDR3 totals 18 residues. The V and J ends lost 3 bases and 3 bases, in that order; junction bases with no gene match: 11. The CDR3 bases are TGTGCCAGTAGTATCGGTGATCTAGCGGGAGGCGGGACAGATACGCAGTATTTT. It codes for CASSIGDLAGGGTDTQYF.

This sequence joins TRBV7-9 and TRBJ2-1; TRBD2 matches 13 bases. The CDR3 contains 18 residues. CDR1 and CDR2 from the germline V gene are SEHNR and FQNEAQ (reference sequence). The V segment lost 5 bases and the J segment 5 bases; nucleotides outside the gene matches: 12. Written as DNA, the CDR3 is TGTGCCAGCAGCCCGGGACTAGCGGGGTCTCGACCCCACAATGAGCAGTTCTTC. Encoded protein: CASSPGLAGSRPHNEQFF.

This clone was detected only a few times. The V call is TRBV2, the J call TRBJ1-3; D is undetermined. V was trimmed by 3 bases and J by 0 bases, leaving 15 bases between them. The CDR3 totals 17 residues. Germline CDR1 reads SNHLY; CDR2 reads FYNNEI. DNA of the CDR3: TGTGCCAGCAGTGAGTATCAGACGGAGAGCTCTGGAAACACCATATATTTT. Its translation is CASSEYQTESSGNTIYF. The full variable domain, rest sourced from reference TRBV2 and TRBJ1-3, is EPEVTQTPSHQVTQMGQEVILRCVPISNHLYFYWYRQILGQKVEFLVSFYNNEISEKSEIFDDQFSVERPDGSNFTLKIRSTKLEDSAMYFCASSEYQTESSGNTIYFGEGSWLTVV.

The chain employs TRBV7-3 and TRBJ2-5; D is perhaps TRBD1 or TRBD2 (5 bases each). V was shortened by 2 bases and J by 4 bases, with 8 bases between the two germline ends. The germline V gene has CDR1 SGHTA and CDR2 FQGTGA. The CDR3 spans 13 residues. In nucleotides, the CDR3 is TGTGCCAGCAGCTTAGGGACCGGAGAGACCCAGTACTTC. It translates to CASSLGTGETQYF. The whole variable domain, remainder taken from reference TRBV7-3 and TRBJ2-5, is GAGVSQTPSNKVTEKGKYVELRCDPISGHTALYWYRQSLGQGPEFLIYFQGTGAADDSGLPNDRFFAVRPEGSVSTLKIQRTERGDSAVYLCASSLGTGETQYFGPGTRLLVL.

This rearrangement joins TRBV28 to TRBJ2-6; 7 bases line up with TRBD1. The V segment lost 5 bases and the J segment 0 bases; nucleotides outside the gene matches: 1. This CDR3 is 15 amino acids long. CDR1 is MDHEN and CDR2 is SYDVKM in the germline V gene. CDR3 region: CASSTGVSGANVLTF. The CDR3 DNA reads as TGTGCCAGCAGTACAGGGGTCTCTGGGGCCAACGTCCTGACTTTC.

This rearrangement joins TRBV2 to TRBJ2-2, with TRBD2 matching 11 bases. The V segment lost 4 bases and the J segment 0 bases; nucleotides outside the gene matches: 1. Germline CDR1 SNHLY, CDR2 FYNNEI. The CDR3 is 16 amino acids. CDR3: CASSGLAGSNTGELFF. The DNA for the CDR3 is TGTGCCAGCAGTGGACTAGCGGGATCGAACACCGGGGAGCTGTTTTTT.

The CDR3 region has the DNA TGTGCCTGGAGTACAGGTACAAATCAGCCCCAGCATTTT. Residues: CAWSTGTNQPQHF. V usage is TRBV30 and J usage is TRBJ1-5, with D possibly TRBD1 on 5 matching bases. Deletions cut 2 bases from V and 4 bases from J, with 9 bases between. The CDR3 spans 13 residues. CDR1 is GTSNPN and CDR2 is SVGIG in the germline V gene (reference sequence).

The chain combines TRBV28 with TRBJ1-5, with a possible D match to TRBD1 (5 bases). The CDR3 loop spans 19 amino acids. V lost 6 bases to trimming and J lost 0 bases, with 24 bases between them. The germline CDR1 and CDR2 sequences are MDHEN and SYDVKM. DNA for the CDR3: TGTGCCAGCAGCACTCAGGGAGGCGTGATTCTCGGTAGCAATCAGCCCCAGCATTTT. This gives the protein CASSTQGGVILGSNQPQHF.

The V call is TRBV28, the J call TRBJ1-2; D is unresolved. The ends were cut back, 6 bases at V and 4 bases at J, with 3 bases in the middle. In germline, CDR1 is MDHEN, CDR2 SYDVKM. The CDR3 spans 10 residues. In nucleotides, the CDR3 is TGTGCCAGCAGAGGCTATGGCTACACCTTC. Translated, it gives CASRGYGYTF.

The rearrangement joins TRBV19 to TRBJ1-1, with TRBD1 matching 9 bases. Trimming removed 3 bases from V and 8 bases from J; junction bases left unmatched: 7. Germline loops: CDR1 LNHDA, CDR2 SQIVND (reference sequence). The CDR3 extends over 14 amino acids. This chain's CDR3 is CASSIRQGGNEAFF. CDR3 in DNA: TGTGCCAGTAGTATTCGACAGGGGGGTAACGAAGCTTTCTTT. Filled out from reference TRBV19 and TRBJ1-1, the complete variable domain reads DGGITQSPKYLFRKEGQNVTLSCEQNLNHDAMYWYRQDPGQGLRLIYYSQIVNDFQKGDIAEGYSVSREKKESFPLTVTSAQKNPTAFYLCASSIRQGGNEAFFGQGTRLTVV.

V is TRBV5-6 and J is TRBJ2-1, with D possibly TRBD2 on 6 matching bases. V was clipped by 4 bases and J by 10 bases, with 18 bases between them. The CDR3 has 14 amino acids. Germline V gives CDR1 SGHDT, CDR2 YYEEEE. The CDR3 spells CASSLDSAGREQFF. The CDR3 DNA reads TGTGCCAGCAGCCTAGACTCCGCCGGGAGAGAGCAGTTCTTC.

The V call is TRBV10-3, the J call TRBJ2-1; possibly TRBD2 for D (5 bases). Germline-derived CDR1 and CDR2 are ENHRY and SYGVKD. Trimming removed 6 bases from V and 5 bases from J, with 14 bases in between. The CDR3 consists of 14 residues. The CDR3 DNA reads TGTGCCATCAGGGCCAGCGGTACCCACAATGAGCAGTTCTTC. Encoded protein: CAIRASGTHNEQFF.

The genes are TRBV11-2 and TRBJ1-5; D gene ambiguous. This CDR3 is 13 amino acids long. V was pared by 0 bases and J by 7 bases, with 7 bases between. Germline CDR1 and CDR2: SGHAT and FQNNGV. DNA for the CDR3: TGTGCCAGCAGCTTAGATCGTCCGCAGCCCCAGCATTTT. Its translation: CASSLDRPQPQHF.

The chain joins TRBV7-2 to TRBJ2-2, with D possibly called TRBD1 or TRBD2 (5 bases each). The germline V gene encodes CDR1 SGHTA and CDR2 FQGNSA. The CDR3 consists of 15 residues. Trimming shortened V by 3 bases and J by 3 bases, and 11 bases separated the two germline ends. CDR3 residues: CASSFRAGDTGELFF. The CDR3 coding sequence is TGTGCCAGCAGCTTCAGGGCCGGGGACACCGGGGAGCTGTTTTTT.

This rearrangement joins TRBV11-2 to TRBJ1-1; unclear D gene. This CDR3 contains 14 residues. Germline CDR1 SGHAT, CDR2 FQNNGV. Trimming shortened V by 3 bases and J by 1 base, and 9 bases separated the two germline ends. CDR3 region: CASSFAEENTEAFF. The CDR3 DNA reads as TGTGCCAGCAGCTTTGCGGAAGAGAACACTGAAGCTTTCTTT.

The V gene is TRBV19, the J gene TRBJ1-5, with D perhaps TRBD1 (5 bases). Trimming removed 7 bases at V and 0 bases at J, with 13 bases between. CDR3 size: 15 residues. Germline V gene data show CDR1 as LNHDA and CDR2 as SQIVND (reference sequence). The CDR3 sequence is CASMGTLSSNQPQHF. CDR3 nucleotides: TGTGCCAGTATGGGGACGTTATCTAGCAATCAGCCCCAGCATTTT.

V usage is TRBV30 and J usage is TRBJ2-1; D is ambiguous. V lost 0 bases, J lost 6 bases, and 3 bases lay in between. CDR1 is GTSNPN and CDR2 is SVGIG in the germline V gene (reference sequence). The length of the CDR3 is 11 residues. CDR3 bases: TGTGCCTGGAGTGTACGCAATGAGCAGTTCTTC. It codes for CAWSVRNEQFF.

V is TRBV10-3 and J is TRBJ1-1; D is perhaps TRBD1 (5 bases). The germline V gene encodes CDR1 ENHRY and CDR2 SYGVKD. The CDR3 totals 15 residues. Trimming cost V 6 bases and J 8 bases, with 22 bases left between them. The CDR3: CAISSSGTGGGEAFF. CDR3 DNA sequence: TGTGCCATCAGCAGCTCAGGGACGGGAGGCGGAGAAGCTTTCTTT.